The 10 T cell receptor beta chains presented below share a single source sample, sequenced in a study of blood T cell repertoires in COVID-19. Here immunoSEQ multiplex PCR was the method, and the copy in TCRdb shows in-frame clones only, minus some. The data contain roughly 140,000 clones, under 85% of them singletons. Sequenced: peripheral blood. These TCRs come from a human donor in a cohort sampled during active COVID-19.

V usage is TRBV5-1 and J usage is TRBJ2-1, with 8 bases fitting TRBD1. From germline, CDR1 is SGHRS and CDR2 YFSETQ. This CDR3 is built from 18 residues. The trim removed 4 bases at V and 5 bases at J, leaving 17 bases unmatched. The CDR3 spells CASSRLTGTGRTHNEQFF. CDR3 sequence (DNA): TGCGCCAGCAGCAGACTGACCGGGACAGGACGGACCCACAATGAGCAGTTCTTC. The variable domain in full, completed from reference TRBV5-1 and TRBJ2-1, reads KAGVTQTPRYLIKTRGQQVTLSCSPISGHRSVSWYQQTPGQGLQFLFEYFSETQRNKGNFPGRFSGRQFSNSRSEMNVSTLELGDSALYLCASSRLTGTGRTHNEQFFGPGTRLTVL.

The genes are TRBV5-4 and TRBJ2-3; maybe TRBD2 (6 bases). The germline CDR1 and CDR2 sequences are SGHNT and YYREEE (reference sequence). This CDR3 has 14 residues. Trimming removed 3 bases from V and 11 bases from J, with 19 bases in between. The CDR3 region is CASSSGGSQPGQYF. The CDR3 bases are TGTGCCAGCAGCTCCGGGGGTTCCCAACCGGGGCAGTATTTT.

This clone has more than one count but fewer than ten. The chain combines TRBV29-1 with TRBJ1-3; D not resolved. CDR3 length: 11 residues. Trimming pared 3 bases from V and 8 bases from J, leaving 8 bases between. The germline CDR1 and CDR2 sequences are SQVTM and ANQGSEA. The CDR3: CSVDRGHTIYF. CDR3 coding DNA: TGCAGCGTTGACCGGGGTCACACCATATATTTT.

The chain has TRBV5-1 and TRBJ2-7; a possible D gene is TRBD1 (5 bases). Trimming stripped 2 bases from V and 4 bases from J, with 7 bases between. The CDR3 consists of 12 residues. Germline-derived CDR1 and CDR2 are SGHRS and YFSETQ. CDR3 bases: TGCGCCAGCAGCTTATCAGGGTACGAGCAGTACTTC. It codes for CASSLSGYEQYF. The whole variable domain, filled in from reference TRBV5-1 and TRBJ2-7, reads KAGVTQTPRYLIKTRGQQVTLSCSPISGHRSVSWYQQTPGQGLQFLFEYFSETQRNKGNFPGRFSGRQFSNSRSEMNVSTLELGDSALYLCASSLSGYEQYFGPGTRLTVT.

The V and J genes are TRBV24-1 and TRBJ2-2, with D possibly being TRBD2 (5 bases). V was pared by 5 bases and J by 4 bases, with 10 bases between. This CDR3 comprises 14 residues. Germline loops: CDR1 KGHDR, CDR2 SFDVKD. This chain's CDR3 is CATSGGGPTGELFF. In nucleotides, the CDR3 is TGTGCCACCAGTGGCGGAGGACCCACCGGGGAGCTGTTTTTT.

The rearrangement uses TRBV7-3 and TRBJ1-2; tentative D call: TRBD1 (5 bases). The germline V gene encodes CDR1 SGHTA and CDR2 FQGTGA. The CDR3 is 16 residues long. V was clipped by 3 bases and J by 5 bases, with 19 bases between them. For the CDR3, the DNA is TGTGCCAGCAGCTTTGGGGGGTGGGCCAGAGGGTATGGCTACACCTTC. Its protein is CASSFGGWARGYGYTF.

The chain joins TRBV7-3 to TRBJ1-1; no definite D call. Trimming removed 5 bases from V and 2 bases from J, with 9 bases in between. There are 13 residues in the CDR3. The germline V gene encodes CDR1 SGHTA and CDR2 FQGTGA. The CDR3: CASSPQLNTEAFF. CDR3 nucleotides: TGTGCCAGCAGCCCACAACTAAACACTGAAGCTTTCTTT.

This sequence joins TRBV6-6 and TRBJ2-5; a possible D gene is TRBD2 (6 bases). Trimming cost V 0 bases and J 3 bases, with 14 bases left between them. CDR3 size: 16 residues. Germline CDR1 is MNHNY and CDR2 is SVGAGI (reference sequence). CDR3 DNA: TGTGCCAGCAGTTACTCGTCTGCGGGGAGGAAAGAGACCCAGTACTTC. Its translation: CASSYSSAGRKETQYF.

The genes are TRBV24-1 and TRBJ2-5, with no clear D. The CDR3 spans 15 residues. Per the germline V gene, CDR1 is KGHDR and CDR2 is SFDVKD. V was cut by 3 bases and J by 4 bases, with 14 bases left in between. The chain's CDR3 is CATSDARSSIETQYF. CDR3 DNA: TGTGCCACCAGTGATGCCCGGTCCTCGATAGAGACCCAGTACTTC.

The chain is built from TRBV5-6 and TRBJ1-5; D is unresolved. Trimming stripped 0 bases from V and 2 bases from J, with 9 bases between. The CDR3 totals 15 residues. Germline CDR1 reads SGHDT; CDR2 reads YYEEEE. CDR3: CASSLAVLGNQPQHF. In DNA form, the CDR3 reads TGTGCCAGCAGCTTGGCGGTTCTGGGCAATCAGCCCCAGCATTTT.